The 32 T cell receptor beta chains below come from one sample, sequenced in a study of shared clonotypes between healthy human individuals. Only in-frame clones appear in the TCRdb table, and some are missing; sequencing was by immunoSEQ multiplex PCR. This sample has roughly 2.5 million clones, with around 90% found just once. Sequencing was done on a sample of naive CD4+ T cells sorted from blood. Stated subset: CD45RA+ positively selected. The receptors derive from a man in his late teens or twenties in good health.

As concerns this clone: In the same sample, other DNA sequences code for this CDR3. The chain recombines TRBV9 with TRBJ2-3; TRBD2 is a possible D gene (6 bases). Between the trimmed V and J ends, which lost 0 bases and 3 bases, there was a span of 11 bases. The CDR3 has 15 residues. Per germline, CDR1 SGDLS and CDR2 YYNGEE. In DNA, the CDR3 is TGTGCCAGCAGCGTAGAGGCAGGGAGGACAGATACGCAGTATTTT. It specifies CASSVEAGRTDTQYF.

The gene calls are TRBV7-9 and TRBJ2-2, with D unclear. The germline V and J ends were trimmed by 3 bases and 3 bases, with 8 bases remaining between them. CDR3 length equals 14 residues. CDR1 and CDR2 (germline): SEHNR, FQNEAQ (reference sequence). The CDR3 DNA follows: TGTGCCAGCAGCTTTGGATCCGACACCGGGGAGCTGTTTTTT. Its protein is CASSFGSDTGELFF.

The chain joins TRBV9 to TRBJ1-1, with 7 nucleotides matching TRBD1. The germline V gene has CDR1 SGDLS and CDR2 YYNGEE. The CDR3 runs 15 residues. J gave up 1 base and V 0 bases, and 3 bases lay outside the gene matches. The CDR3 DNA reads TGTGCCAGCAGCGTAGAGGGGGCCTGGAACACTGAAGCTTTCTTT. Amino acids: CASSVEGAWNTEAFF.

V and J are TRBV29-1 and TRBJ1-2, with D maybe TRBD1 (6 bases). Germline CDR1 SQVTM, CDR2 ANQGSEA. V was trimmed by 3 bases and J by 7 bases, leaving 12 bases between them. The CDR3 loop spans 12 amino acids. CDR3 DNA sequence: TGCAGCGTTGATACGGGGGGCGGTGGCTACACCTTC. Translated: CSVDTGGGGYTF.

This clone showed up just once. Other nucleotide sequences in the sample specify the same CDR3. The genes are TRBV9 and TRBJ2-3, with TRBD2 matching 8 bases. The CDR3 loop spans 14 amino acids. Per the germline V gene, CDR1 is SGDLS and CDR2 is YYNGEE. V gave up 5 bases and J gave up 1 base; unmatched junction bases: 3. As DNA, the CDR3 is TGTGCCAGCAGTCCGGGACTAGGCACAGATACGCAGTATTTT. Its protein is CASSPGLGTDTQYF.

The V gene is TRBV7-2, the J gene TRBJ2-7; TRBD2 is a possible D gene (5 bases). With 3 bases removed from V and 0 bases from J, the gap between germline ends came to 12 bases. The CDR3 covers 15 residues. The V gene's germline CDR1 is SGHTA and CDR2 FQGNSA. CDR3 in DNA: TGTGCCAGCAGCTTTGGACTCTACGGCTCCTACGAGCAGTACTTC. Protein: CASSFGLYGSYEQYF.

J is TRBJ2-5 and V is TRBV9; 8 bases line up with TRBD2. The germline V gene encodes CDR1 SGDLS and CDR2 YYNGEE. This CDR3 comprises 14 residues. The trim removed 0 bases at V and 3 bases at J, leaving 1 base unmatched. CDR3 in DNA: TGTGCCAGCAGCGTAGCACTAGCGGAAGAGACCCAGTACTTC. Residues: CASSVALAEETQYF.

This chain connects TRBV4-3 to TRBJ2-5; 8 positions match TRBD2. Germline V gene lookup returns CDR1 LGHNA and CDR2 YSLEER. This CDR3 is 16 amino acids long. Trimming took 3 bases from V and 7 from J; bases not matched to a gene: 13. CDR3 nucleotides: TGCGCCAGCAGCCAGGGTACCGGACAGAGCGGGGGGACCCAGTACTTC. This gives the protein CASSQGTGQSGGTQYF.

The gene calls are TRBV12-5 and TRBJ2-3; 8 nucleotides line up with TRBD2. The CDR3 is made up of 17 amino acids. Trimming cost V 5 bases and J 4 bases; bases outside gene matches: 14. The V gene's germline CDR1 is LGHNT and CDR2 FRNRAP. As DNA, the CDR3 is TGTGCTAGTGGTCGGGCGATTAGCGGGACCGCCTCAGATACGCAGTATTTT. Translating gives CASGRAISGTASDTQYF.

The chain employs TRBV6-5 and TRBJ1-2; 7 nucleotides line up with TRBD1. The length of the CDR3 is 15 residues. Germline CDR1 reads MNHEY; CDR2 reads SVGAGI. J was trimmed by 4 bases and V by 6 bases; bases with no gene match: 11. The CDR3 sequence: CASRGRDSSTYGYTF. CDR3 nucleotide sequence: TGTGCCAGCAGGGGCCGGGACAGTTCGACCTATGGCTACACCTTC.

This chain connects TRBV10-1 to TRBJ2-2; 7 nucleotides agree with TRBD2. V gave up 0 bases and J gave up 0 bases; unmatched junction bases: 1. The CDR3 is 16 amino acids. Germline-derived CDR1 and CDR2 are WNHNN and SYGVQD (reference sequence). The CDR3 region is CASSESAGANTGELFF. CDR3 nucleotide sequence: TGCGCCAGCAGTGAGTCTGCGGGGGCGAACACCGGGGAGCTGTTTTTT.

The chain carries TRBV4-1 and TRBJ2-1; D is perhaps TRBD1 (5 bases). Germline assignment: CDR1 MGHRA and CDR2 YSYEKL. V lost 3 bases and J lost 5, with 23 bases in between. The CDR3 extends over 18 amino acids. The CDR3 reads CASSHPWGTGSIDNEQFF. CDR3 DNA sequence: TGCGCCAGCAGCCATCCGTGGGGTACAGGAAGTATAGACAATGAGCAGTTCTTC.

This chain joins TRBV19 and TRBJ2-7, with a possible D match to TRBD2 (6 bases). Trimming pared 6 bases from V and 0 bases from J, leaving 9 bases between. The CDR3 has 13 residues. Germline V gives CDR1 LNHDA, CDR2 SQIVND (reference sequence). CDR3 sequence: CASRPAGSYEQYF. CDR3 nucleotides: TGTGCCAGTAGGCCAGCGGGCTCCTACGAGCAGTACTTC.

The chain recombines TRBV6-1 with TRBJ2-5, with D possibly being TRBD1 (5 bases). This CDR3 contains 13 residues. Germline CDR1 reads MNHNS; CDR2 reads SASEGT. V gave up 7 bases and J gave up 5 bases, with 14 bases separating them. CDR3 DNA sequence: TGTGCCAGCATGATTAGGGGCAGGGAGACCCAGTACTTC. Its translation: CASMIRGRETQYF.

The J gene is TRBJ1-2, the V gene TRBV6-5; no clear D. The CDR3 loop spans 14 amino acids. V shed 3 bases and J shed 8 bases, with 16 bases lying between them. The germline V gene encodes CDR1 MNHEY and CDR2 SVGAGI. For the CDR3, the DNA is TGTGCCAGCAGTTATATACCAGCCGTGGGGGGCTACACCTTC. Its protein is CASSYIPAVGGYTF.

Written as DNA, the CDR3 is TGTGCCAGCAGCCCGCCGCTAGGCGTTGGCTACACCTTC. Amino acids: CASSPPLGVGYTF. The chain has TRBV7-2 and TRBJ1-2; no reliable D call. Trimming shortened V by 5 bases and J by 7 bases, and 14 bases separated the two germline ends. CDR3 length: 13 amino acids. The germline V gene has CDR1 SGHTA and CDR2 FQGNSA. Looking up the rest from reference TRBV7-2 and TRBJ1-2 gives the full variable domain: GAGVSQSPSNKVTEKGKDVELRCDPISGHTALYWYRQSLGQGLEFLIYFQGNSAPDKSGLPSDRFSAERTGGSVSTLTIQRTQQEDSAVYLCASSPPLGVGYTFGSGTRLTVV.

The rearrangement uses TRBV6-1 and TRBJ1-1; the D is unclear. The CDR3 covers 13 residues. Germline V CDR1 and CDR2: MNHNS, SASEGT. Trimming removed 6 bases at V and 1 base at J, with 9 bases between. DNA for the CDR3: TGTGCCAGCAGGCTAGGAGGGAACACTGAAGCTTTCTTT. Translation gives CASRLGGNTEAFF.

The J gene is TRBJ2-2, the V gene TRBV25-1, with D unclear. V gave up 2 bases and J gave up 0 bases, with 16 bases separating them. The germline gives CDR1 MGHDK, CDR2 SYGVNS. CDR3 length equals 18 residues. Written as DNA, the CDR3 is TGTGCCAGCAGTGAACTCGGGTCAGGATCCGCGAACACCGGGGAGCTGTTTTTT. Amino acids: CASSELGSGSANTGELFF.

Comments on this clone: The sample has other DNA sequences that encode this CDR3 too. The rearrangement joins TRBV5-4 to TRBJ2-7, with a weak D call TRBD1 (5 bases). The germline V gene has CDR1 SGHNT and CDR2 YYREEE (reference sequence). Between the trimmed V and J ends, which lost 0 bases and 1 base, there was a span of 11 bases. The CDR3 loop spans 15 amino acids. Here the CDR3 DNA reads TGTGCCAGCAGCTTGGAAGCAGGGTCTTCCTACGAGCAGTACTTC. It translates to CASSLEAGSSYEQYF.

This chain uses TRBV6-7 with TRBJ1-6; possibly TRBD1 for D (5 bases). TRBV6-7 belongs to the ORF category, with a function that is uncertain. The V gene lost 2 bases and the J gene lost 9 bases, with 5 bases spanning the gap. This CDR3 has 12 amino acids. Here the CDR3 DNA reads TGTGCCAGCAGTTACGGGGGTTCACCCCTCCACTTT. Translating it yields CASSYGGSPLHF.

CDR3 loop: CASSPGLAAQFF. DNA of the CDR3: TGTGCCAGCAGCCCGGGACTAGCGGCGCAGTTCTTC. The chain couples TRBV7-2 to TRBJ2-1; TRBD2 matches 11 bases. V lost 5 bases, J lost 12 bases, and 3 bases stayed unmatched. CDR3 length equals 12 residues. From germline, CDR1 is SGHTA and CDR2 FQGNSA.

The chain has TRBV6-1 and TRBJ2-7; TRBD2 is a possible D gene (6 bases). This CDR3 has 14 amino acids. Trimming stripped 0 bases from V and 2 bases from J, with 8 bases between. Germline-derived CDR1 and CDR2 are MNHNS and SASEGT. The CDR3 DNA sequence: TGTGCCAGCAGTGAAGCTCGGAGGGCCTACGAGCAGTACTTC. This gives the protein CASSEARRAYEQYF.

The gene calls are TRBV19 and TRBJ1-5, with D uncertain. The CDR3 contains 14 residues. Germline loops: CDR1 LNHDA, CDR2 SQIVND (reference sequence). The V end was cut by 0 bases, the J end by 6 bases, with 9 bases between. The CDR3 DNA is TGTGCCAGTAGTATAGATGGAGGTCGTCAGCCCCAGCATTTT. Its translation: CASSIDGGRQPQHF.

The V call is TRBV5-6, the J call TRBJ2-7; the match to TRBD2 covers 13 bases. V dropped 4 bases and J dropped 4; count of bases not matched to a gene: 5. The V gene's germline CDR1 is SGHDT and CDR2 YYEEEE. This CDR3 is built from 15 residues. The CDR3 protein is CASSRTSGSWYEQYF. The CDR3 region has the DNA TGTGCCAGCAGCCGGACTAGCGGGAGTTGGTACGAGCAGTACTTC. The complete variable domain, with remaining parts taken from reference TRBV5-6 and TRBJ2-7, reads DAGVTQSPTHLIKTRGQQVTLRCSPKSGHDTVSWYQQALGQGPQFIFQYYEEEERQRGNFPDRFSGHQFPNYSSELNVNALLLGDSALYLCASSRTSGSWYEQYFGPGTRLTVT.

The V call is TRBV18, the J call TRBJ2-7; 12 bases are shared with TRBD1. Germline values: CDR1 KGHSH, CDR2 LQKENI. The CDR3 sequence is 18 residues long. Trimming cost V 3 bases and J 6 bases; bases outside gene matches: 15. CDR3 in amino acids: CASSPGQGALAGLGEQYF. CDR3 nucleotide sequence: TGTGCCAGCTCACCGGGACAGGGGGCCCTAGCGGGACTGGGCGAGCAGTACTTC.

V is TRBV5-8 and J is TRBJ2-2, with TRBD1 matching 8 bases. CDR1 and CDR2 (germline): SGHTS, YDEGEE. The CDR3 is 12 amino acids. The trim removed 2 bases at V and 13 bases at J, leaving 4 bases unmatched. This CDR3 is CASSFGQGGLFF. In DNA form, the CDR3 reads TGTGCCAGCAGCTTTGGACAGGGCGGGCTGTTTTTT. The full variable domain, rest sourced from reference TRBV5-8 and TRBJ2-2, is EAGVTQSPTHLIKTRGQQATLRCSPISGHTSVYWYQQALGLGLQFLLWYDEGEERNRGNFPPRFSGRQFPNYSSELNVNALELEDSALYLCASSFGQGGLFFGEGSRLTVL.

The J gene is TRBJ2-3, the V gene TRBV4-1, with unresolved D. There are 13 residues in the CDR3. Germline CDR1 is MGHRA and CDR2 is YSYEKL. V was clipped by 4 bases and J by 3 bases, with 8 bases between them. As DNA, the CDR3 is TGCGCCAGCAGCCCTACACTTACAGATACGCAGTATTTT. Translation gives CASSPTLTDTQYF.

CDR3 in DNA: TGTGCCAGCAGTGAGGTACAGGGGGTAGGTGGCTACACCTTC. Its protein is CASSEVQGVGGYTF. This chain connects TRBV6-1 to TRBJ1-2, with 8 bases aligning to TRBD1. The germline CDR1 and CDR2 sequences are MNHNS and SASEGT. This CDR3 region has 14 residues. With 3 bases clipped from V and 7 bases from J, the junction kept 7 bases outside the gene matches.

A single count supports this clone. This chain joins TRBV18 and TRBJ1-1; 9 nucleotides align to TRBD1. Germline V gives CDR1 KGHSH, CDR2 LQKENI. Trimming at V came to 3 bases and at J to 8 bases, leaving 16 bases not matched to a gene. CDR3 length: 17 residues. The CDR3, as DNA: TGTGCCAGCTCACCGAAAGTGTTAGGACAGGGGAACTTAGAAGCTTTCTTT. Translated, it gives CASSPKVLGQGNLEAFF.

This clone was seen just once. The chain is built from TRBV11-2 and TRBJ2-1; D not certain. The CDR3 runs to 16 residues. Trimming took off 1 base at V and 7 bases at J, with 17 bases between the two ends. From germline, CDR1 is SGHAT and CDR2 FQNNGV. CDR3: CASSLGVGLGLNEQFF. The CDR3, as DNA: TGTGCCAGCAGCTTAGGGGTAGGATTAGGGTTGAATGAGCAGTTCTTC.

Here the CDR3 reads CAWNGAGGTNTGELFF. The CDR3 nucleotides read TGTGCCTGGAACGGAGCGGGAGGGACGAACACCGGGGAGCTGTTTTTT. This chain joins TRBV30 and TRBJ2-2; TRBD2 aligns across 10 bases. J was trimmed by 0 bases and V by 4 bases; bases with no gene match: 5. The CDR3 extends over 16 amino acids. CDR1 GTSNPN and CDR2 SVGIG come from the germline V gene (reference sequence).

The V call is TRBV19, the J call TRBJ2-3; 9 nucleotides match TRBD2. The germline gives CDR1 LNHDA, CDR2 SQIVND (reference sequence). The CDR3 totals 16 residues. V was pared by 7 bases and J by 1 base, with 9 bases of the junction left unmatched. The CDR3 loop is CASKIVAGVGTDTQYF. The CDR3 DNA follows: TGTGCCAGTAAAATCGTAGCGGGAGTTGGCACAGATACGCAGTATTTT.